One sample yielded the 26 T cell receptor beta chains listed below, sequenced in a study of CD8 T cells in Susac syndrome. An amount of RNA that ranged from 0.5 to 1 ug was reverse transcribed with random hexamers. TCRdb ran MiXCR on the immunoSEQ multiplex PCR reads and lists one entry per CDR3 protein. Of about 300,000 distinct CDR3 sequences in the sample, about 82% are singletons; the top ten hold 0.2% to 0.25%. The sequenced sample consisted of CD8+ T cells from PBMCs. These receptors all stem from a human donor with multiple sclerosis.

The V gene is TRBV12-3 or TRBV12-4, the J gene TRBJ2-2; 9 nucleotides line up with TRBD2. V gave up 7 bases and J gave up 7 bases; unmatched junction bases: 10. The CDR3 is 15 amino acids. The CDR3 DNA follows: TGTGCCAGCACCTTTATAGCGGGAGTTGGCGGGGAGCTGTTTTTT. Translated: CASTFIAGVGGELFF.

The rearrangement joins TRBV20-1 to TRBJ2-6; D may be TRBD1 (6 bases). CDR3 length: 14 amino acids. Trimming left V 5 bases short and J 1 base short, with 9 bases between. Germline V lookup: CDR1 DFQATT, CDR2 SNEGSKA (reference sequence). The DNA for the CDR3 is TGCAGTGCTCCTACAGGGTCTGGGGCCAACGTCCTGACTTTC. Encoded protein: CSAPTGSGANVLTF.

The gene calls are TRBV30 and TRBJ2-7; D gene unclear. Trimming removed 2 bases from V and 9 bases from J, with 14 bases in between. Germline CDR1 GTSNPN, CDR2 SVGIG (reference sequence). This CDR3 spans 12 amino acids. This CDR3 is CAWSPITSRQYF. DNA of the CDR3: TGTGCCTGGAGTCCCATTACGTCCAGGCAGTACTTC. The variable domain in full, completed from reference TRBV30 and TRBJ2-7, reads SQTIHQWPATLVQPVGSPLSLECTVEGTSNPNLYWYRQAAGRGLQLLFYSVGIGQISSEVPQNLSASRPQDRQFILSSKKLLLSDSGFYLCAWSPITSRQYFGPGTRLTVT.

This clonotype was seen at least ten times. The chain recombines TRBV5-1 with TRBJ2-1, with 9 bases that match TRBD2. V shed 4 bases and J 2 bases; nucleotides not matched to a gene: 1. Germline CDR1 SGHRS, CDR2 YFSETQ. CDR3 size: 14 residues. CDR3 DNA sequence: TGCGCCAGCAGCCCTAGCGGGGCCTACAATGAGCAGTTCTTC. It is translated as CASSPSGAYNEQFF.

This clonotype showed up just a few times. The chain is built from TRBV4-1 and TRBJ1-1; TRBD1 agrees at 9 bases. Germline CDR1 reads MGHRA; CDR2 reads YSYEKL. The V gene end was trimmed by 3 bases and the J gene end by 5 bases; junction bases not matched to a gene: 10. This CDR3 spans 16 amino acids. CDR3 region: CASSQGVGTGNTEAFF. CDR3 bases: TGCGCCAGCAGCCAGGGCGTCGGGACAGGGAATACTGAAGCTTTCTTT.

The rearrangement uses TRBV28 and TRBJ2-3, with D possibly matching TRBD1 (5 bases). Trimming removed 7 bases at V and 4 bases at J, with 21 bases between. The CDR3 has 16 residues. CDR1 and CDR2 from the germline V gene are MDHEN and SYDVKM. CDR3 DNA sequence: TGTGCCAGCATCACTACAGGTTTTATGGTCCCAGATACGCAGTATTTT. It specifies CASITTGFMVPDTQYF.

The V and J genes are TRBV12-3 or TRBV12-4 and TRBJ1-3; D is unresolved. This CDR3 has 13 amino acids. V dropped 1 base and J dropped 4 bases, with 5 bases sitting between them. The CDR3 DNA reads TGTGCCAGCAGTTTAGTGCGGGGAAACACCATATATTTT. It codes for CASSLVRGNTIYF.

This chain connects TRBV12-3 or TRBV12-4 to TRBJ2-3; unclear D gene. The CDR3 is 16 amino acids. V gave up 2 bases and J gave up 0 bases, with 12 bases separating them. Here the CDR3 DNA reads TGTGCCAGCAGTTTATATTTGCTCATGAGCACAGATACGCAGTATTTT. It is translated as CASSLYLLMSTDTQYF.

The CDR3 loop is CAIREETDTQYF. In DNA, the CDR3 is TGTGCCATCAGGGAGGAAACAGATACGCAGTATTTT. The rearrangement links TRBV10-3 to TRBJ2-3, with D perhaps matching TRBD2 (5 bases). The CDR3 totals 12 residues. Germline V lookup: CDR1 ENHRY, CDR2 SYGVKD. V was cut by 6 bases and J by 3 bases, with 7 bases left in between.

This clonotype came up a few times. The J gene is TRBJ1-1, the V gene TRBV19; D not resolved. Germline CDR1 reads LNHDA; CDR2 reads SQIVND (reference sequence). The CDR3 is made up of 14 amino acids. Trimming shortened V by 5 bases and J by 1 base, and 11 bases separated the two germline ends. CDR3 sequence: CASSPTTPNTEAFF. The CDR3 DNA reads as TGTGCCAGTAGTCCCACGACACCGAACACTGAAGCTTTCTTT.

This chain connects TRBV7-9 to TRBJ1-1, with D uncertain. Between the trimmed V and J ends, which lost 1 base and 0 bases, there was a span of 9 bases. The CDR3 is 15 residues long. CDR1 and CDR2 (germline): SEHNR, FQNEAQ (reference sequence). CDR3 nucleotide sequence: TGTGCCAGCAGCTTAGGAATCAGCCTGAACACTGAAGCTTTCTTT. Its protein is CASSLGISLNTEAFF.

The V call is TRBV2, the J call TRBJ2-1; possible D gene TRBD1, 5 bases. This CDR3 has 15 residues. The germline gives CDR1 SNHLY, CDR2 FYNNEI. V was clipped by 2 bases and J by 0 bases, with 8 bases between them. This CDR3 reads CASSEQGFSYNEQFF. The DNA for the CDR3 is TGTGCCAGCAGTGAACAGGGATTCTCCTACAATGAGCAGTTCTTC.

This chain links TRBV7-9 with TRBJ2-7; tentative D call: TRBD2 (5 bases). V lost 7 bases to trimming and J lost 3 bases, with 16 bases between them. Germline values: CDR1 SEHNR, CDR2 FQNEAQ (reference sequence). The CDR3 is 14 amino acids. CDR3 coding DNA: TGTGCCAGCATCCCCAACCGGGATGGCTACGAGCAGTACTTC. Translation: CASIPNRDGYEQYF. The full variable domain, with the rest looked up from reference TRBV7-9 and TRBJ2-7, is DTGVSQNPRHKITKRGQNVTFRCDPISEHNRLYWYRQTLGQGPEFLTYFQNEAQLEKSRLLSDRFSAERPKGSFSTLEIQRTEQGDSAMYLCASIPNRDGYEQYFGPGTRLTVT.

V usage is TRBV20-1 and J usage is TRBJ1-2; TRBD1 might be the D (6 bases). The CDR3 spans 14 residues. Deletions cut 5 bases from V and 2 bases from J, with 15 bases between. Germline V gives CDR1 DFQATT, CDR2 SNEGSKA (reference sequence). Written as DNA, the CDR3 is TGCAGTGCTCGGGACACTCCCAAGAACTATGGCTACACCTTC. Its protein product is CSARDTPKNYGYTF.

The rearrangement uses TRBV24-1 and TRBJ2-3; D is possibly TRBD2 (6 bases). CDR1 is KGHDR, CDR2 SFDVKD, per germline. CDR3 length: 16 residues. V was shortened by 3 bases and J by 1 base, with 13 bases between the two germline ends. This CDR3 reads CATSDTGTPGTDTQYF. CDR3 sequence (DNA): TGTGCCACCAGTGATACCGGGACTCCGGGCACAGATACGCAGTATTTT.

CDR3 loop: CASSVTSTEDTQYF. CDR3 nucleotide sequence: TGTGCCAGCAGTGTGACCTCGACAGAAGATACGCAGTATTTT. The chain combines TRBV6-6 with TRBJ2-3; a possible D gene is TRBD1 (5 bases). Germline CDR1 is MNHNY and CDR2 is SVGAGI (reference sequence). Trimming took 5 bases from V and 5 from J, leaving 14 bases between them. This CDR3 has 14 residues.

The chain carries TRBV28 and TRBJ2-7; 10 nucleotides line up with TRBD2. Germline V gene sequence: CDR1 MDHEN, CDR2 SYDVKM. V trimming: 5 bases; J trimming: 6 bases; junction bases outside the gene matches: 13. This CDR3 is built from 16 residues. The DNA of the CDR3 is TGTGCCAGCAGTCTAGCGGGAGAGACGGGGATCGCCGAGCAGTACTTC. Translated: CASSLAGETGIAEQYF.

The V call is TRBV7-9, the J call TRBJ1-1; the D is unclear. Looked up from germline, CDR1 is SEHNR and CDR2 is FQNEAQ (reference sequence). CDR3 length: 17 amino acids. V was cut by 3 bases and J by 1 base, with 18 bases left in between. DNA for the CDR3: TGTGCCAGCAGCTTCTCCTTCCCCCCCGACGGGAACACTGAAGCTTTCTTT. This translates into CASSFSFPPDGNTEAFF.

The chain employs TRBV5-4 and TRBJ2-5; D unclear. The ends were cut back, 2 bases at V and 4 bases at J, with 12 bases in the middle. This CDR3 region has 14 residues. The V gene's germline CDR1 is SGHNT and CDR2 YYREEE (reference sequence). The CDR3 here is CASSFRASVETQYF. CDR3 bases: TGTGCCAGCAGCTTTCGGGCTTCGGTAGAGACCCAGTACTTC.

The gene calls are TRBV25-1 and TRBJ2-7, with a weak D call TRBD2 (5 bases). V lost 5 bases and J 5 bases, leaving 28 bases between the germline ends. Germline V gives CDR1 MGHDK, CDR2 SYGVNS. CDR3 length equals 18 residues. The CDR3 is CASSMARDASASKDEQYF. CDR3 sequence (DNA): TGTGCCAGCAGTATGGCCCGGGATGCCTCGGCGTCGAAAGACGAGCAGTACTTC.

The chain employs TRBV27 and TRBJ2-2; 9 bases are shared with TRBD1. V gave up 3 bases and J gave up 6 bases; unmatched junction bases: 5. The CDR3 length is 15 residues. From germline, CDR1 is MNHEY and CDR2 SMNVEV (reference sequence). The CDR3 bases are TGTGCCAGCAGTTTCGGGACAGGGCTCGCCGGGGAGCTGTTTTTT. Its translation: CASSFGTGLAGELFF.

This clonotype was recorded once. J is TRBJ2-2 and V is TRBV30; tentative D call: TRBD2 (6 bases). The CDR3 is 16 amino acids. V was clipped by 2 bases and J by 2 bases, with 15 bases between them. The germline CDR1 and CDR2 sequences are GTSNPN and SVGIG (reference sequence). The CDR3 spells CAWSWGTGQNTGELFF. The CDR3 nucleotides are TGTGCCTGGAGTTGGGGGACTGGCCAAAACACCGGGGAGCTGTTTTTT.

In this sample, this clonotype turned up a few times. CDR3 DNA sequence: TGCAGTGCTAGAGATAGCGGGAGTTCCTACAATGAGCAGTTCTTC. Translating it yields CSARDSGSSYNEQFF. The rearrangement links TRBV20-1 to TRBJ2-1, with 9 bases aligning to TRBD2. From germline, CDR1 is DFQATT and CDR2 SNEGSKA (reference sequence). This CDR3 region has 15 residues. The trim removed 0 bases at V and 1 base at J, leaving 1 base unmatched.

This clonotype was counted only a few times. V gene TRBV6-5 combines with J gene TRBJ1-2; D may be TRBD1 (5 bases). CDR3 length: 14 amino acids. The V gene lost 0 bases and the J gene lost 12 bases, with 17 bases spanning the gap. Germline-derived CDR1 and CDR2 are MNHEY and SVGAGI. The CDR3: CASSYSMAGRVHTF. DNA of the CDR3: TGTGCCAGCAGTTACTCGATGGCAGGGAGGGTGCACACCTTC.

The CDR3 region is CASSQDFGQGVTEAFF. The CDR3 DNA is TGTGCCAGCAGCCAAGATTTTGGGCAAGGAGTCACTGAAGCTTTCTTT. V gene TRBV14 combines with J gene TRBJ1-1, with D uncertain. Trimming took off 0 bases at V and 4 bases at J, with 15 bases between the two ends. From germline, CDR1 is SGHDN and CDR2 FVKESK. The CDR3 runs to 16 residues.

CDR3 amino acids: CASSEGTGAYEQYF. CDR3 sequence (DNA): TGCGCCAGCAGTGAGGGGACAGGGGCCTACGAGCAGTACTTC. This chain connects TRBV10-1 to TRBJ2-7, with 10 bases fitting TRBD1. Trimming took 2 bases from V and 2 from J; bases not matched to a gene: 0. The CDR3 spans 14 residues. The germline gives CDR1 WNHNN, CDR2 SYGVQD (reference sequence).